This T cell receptor beta chain was recorded in a study of blood T cell repertoires in COVID-19. Some clones are missing from TCRdb's copy, which holds only in-frame ones; the method was immunoSEQ multiplex PCR. The sample yields approximately 50,000 clones, 65% to 85% seen once. The CDR3 extends over 15 amino acids. V shed 2 bases and J 5 bases; nucleotides not matched to a gene: 4. Germline V lookup: CDR1 SGHNT, CDR2 YYREEE (reference sequence). The chain employs TRBV5-4 and TRBJ2-2, with TRBD2 matching over 9 bases. The source material was peripheral blood. This TCR derives from a man aged 80 or over with COVID-19, enrolled during active disease. CDR3 nucleotide sequence: TGTGCCAGCAGCTTTCTGCGGGGGGGGACCGGGGAGCTGTTTTTT. Protein sequence: CASSFLRGGTGELFF.